Below, 6 T cell receptor beta chains from the same sample are listed, as sequenced in a study of T cells in Graves' hyperthyroidism and ophthalmopathy. Amplified regions were TCR beta CDR3 sequences from RNA transcripts. A first-round RT-PCR of the TCR CDR3 used the HTBI primer set. From the multiplex PCR reads, TCRdb called clonotypes with MiXCR, one entry per CDR3 protein. The sample has under 400,000 distinct CDR3 sequences, over 11% seen once; the top ten hold approximately 10%. The sequencing input was blood. These receptors all stem from a woman aged 60-75 years with Graves' hyperthyroidism.

The rearrangement uses TRBV5-1 and TRBJ1-5; D unresolved. Germline-derived CDR1 and CDR2 are SGHRS and YFSETQ. The V end was cut by 5 bases, the J end by 11 bases, with 20 bases between. CDR3 length: 14 residues. The CDR3 here is CASRPDTVDPSQHF. The CDR3 DNA reads as TGCGCCAGCAGACCCGACACCGTAGATCCGTCCCAGCATTTT.

In its sample, this clonotype was seen many times. The gene calls are TRBV20-1 and TRBJ2-7, with TRBD2 matching 9 bases. CDR3 length: 12 amino acids. Per germline, CDR1 DFQATT and CDR2 SNEGSKA (reference sequence). J gave up 3 bases and V 4 bases, and 1 base lay outside the gene matches. CDR3 sequence: CSAISGSYEQYF. The CDR3 DNA reads TGCAGTGCTATTAGCGGGAGCTACGAGCAGTACTTC.

This rearrangement joins TRBV6-1 to TRBJ2-3; D remains ambiguous. This CDR3 comprises 13 residues. Between the trimmed V and J ends, which lost 6 bases and 0 bases, there was a span of 7 bases. Germline loops: CDR1 MNHNS, CDR2 SASEGT. CDR3 amino acids: CASREDSTDTQYF. In nucleotides, the CDR3 is TGTGCCAGCAGAGAGGACAGCACAGATACGCAGTATTTT.

This clonotype occurred many times. The V gene is TRBV7-8, the J gene TRBJ2-3; D not resolved. The CDR3 is made up of 13 amino acids. V lost 1 base and J lost 4, with 6 bases in between. From germline, CDR1 is SGHVS and CDR2 FQNEAQ. The CDR3 DNA reads as TGTGCCAGCAGCTTAGGGTTTCCAGATACGCAGTATTTT. It encodes CASSLGFPDTQYF.

The genes are TRBV24-1 and TRBJ2-1; D may be TRBD2 (6 bases). The length of the CDR3 is 16 residues. Germline CDR1 is KGHDR and CDR2 is SFDVKD. V lost 4 bases and J 5 bases, leaving 17 bases between the germline ends. CDR3: CATSDQGLLTDNEQFF. The CDR3, as DNA: TGTGCCACCAGTGACCAGGGACTCCTAACCGACAATGAGCAGTTCTTC.

V gene TRBV20-1 combines with J gene TRBJ1-6; no definite D call. V was cut by 0 bases and J by 0 bases, with 12 bases left in between. Germline-derived CDR1 and CDR2 are DFQATT and SNEGSKA (reference sequence). The CDR3 spans 17 residues. The CDR3 loop reads CSARDRVGNSYNSPLHF. The DNA of the CDR3 is TGCAGTGCTAGAGATCGGGTGGGGAACTCCTATAATTCACCCCTCCACTTT.